This T cell receptor (beta chain) was sequenced for a study of blood T cell repertoires in COVID-19. Study context: T cells, B-cell-depleted T cells, or PBMCs provided the cDNA or gDNA that served as material.

The CDR3 runs 14 residues. V lost 5 bases, J lost 5 bases, and 9 bases stayed unmatched. Germline V gene data show CDR1 as LGHDT and CDR2 as YNNKEL (reference sequence). Cohort assignment relied on participant-reported clinical history. Before they entered the study, exposed participants had met a COVID-19 case within 2 weeks. In the study's own analysis: Reference gene primer amplification in the assay estimated nucleated cell counts. Libraries were prepared by immunoSEQ multiplex PCR; TCRdb keeps only in-frame clonotypes and omits some of them. V, J and clone size reflect that table, while D and trimming were determined from the DNA. The data contain hundreds of thousands of clones, about 86% of them singletons.

The genes are TRBV3-1 (or the pseudogene TRBV3-2) and TRBJ2-7, with 7 nucleotides matching TRBD1. This sequence was found in a woman aged 25 to 39 who had been exposed to COVID-19. Sequenced: PBMCs or T cells enriched from blood (not recorded which). CDR3 DNA: TGTGCCAGCAGCGTGGGAAGGGGGCAACACGAGCAGTACTTC. It translates to CASSVGRGQHEQYF.